Each of the 10 T cell receptor beta chains below was sequenced from the same sample in a study of long-term antiretroviral therapy in people with HIV. At survey level, the immunoSEQ assay was run in its v3.0 version. Produced via immunoSEQ multiplex PCR; TCRdb's table is partial and in-frame only. The sample gives about 25,000 clones, around 86% of which show up once; 15% is in the top ten. This specimen was unsorted PBMCs, taken 1.2 years after starting antiretroviral therapy. All receptors derive from a man between 45 and 60 years old with HIV.

CDR3 sequence: CARRDRQETQYF. The CDR3 DNA sequence: TGTGCCAGACGCGACAGACAAGAGACCCAGTACTTC. The V gene is TRBV2, the J gene TRBJ2-5; tentatively, D is TRBD1 (5 bases). V gave up 9 bases and J gave up 2 bases, with 10 bases separating them. The CDR3 runs to 12 residues. Germline V gene sequence: CDR1 SNHLY, CDR2 FYNNEI.

The chain carries TRBV6-1 and TRBJ2-7; D not certain. The CDR3 has 15 residues. Germline V gives CDR1 MNHNS, CDR2 SASEGT. V lost 0 bases, J lost 0 bases, and 9 bases lay in between. The CDR3 region is CASSEARPSSYEQYF. The CDR3 coding sequence is TGTGCCAGCAGTGAAGCGCGTCCGAGCTCCTACGAGCAGTACTTC.

The V and J genes are TRBV19 and TRBJ1-5; perhaps TRBD1 as D (6 bases). Germline V lookup: CDR1 LNHDA, CDR2 SQIVND (reference sequence). V was trimmed by 7 bases and J by 4 bases, leaving 14 bases between them. This CDR3 has 14 amino acids. In nucleotides, the CDR3 is TGTGCCAGTAATCCAGGACAGAAGAATCAGCCCCAGCATTTT. Its translation: CASNPGQKNQPQHF. The full variable domain, completed using reference TRBV19 and TRBJ1-5, is DGGITQSPKYLFRKEGQNVTLSCEQNLNHDAMYWYRQDPGQGLRLIYYSQIVNDFQKGDIAEGYSVSREKKESFPLTVTSAQKNPTAFYLCASNPGQKNQPQHFGDGTRLSIL.

This clone was seen a handful of times. This chain uses TRBV7-6 with TRBJ2-7, with 7 bases matching TRBD1. Germline V CDR1 and CDR2: SGHVS, FNYEAQ. This CDR3 comprises 16 residues. Germline trimming cut 1 base from V and 4 bases from J; bases unmatched to any gene: 10. The CDR3 region has the DNA TGTGCCAGCAGCTTAGGGATCCGGGACAGAGGATACGAGCAGTACTTC. Its protein is CASSLGIRDRGYEQYF.

This clone is a singleton in its sample. At one boundary the junction diverges from the germline segment, which might be a read error. V usage is TRBV19 and J usage is TRBJ1-1; D might be TRBD1 (6 bases). The CDR3 extends over 15 amino acids. CDR1 LNHDA and CDR2 SQIVND come from the germline V gene (reference sequence). In DNA form, the CDR3 reads TGTGCCAGTAGTATAGCCAGGGGAAGGAACGCTGAAGCTTTCTTT. Translating it yields CASSIARGRNAEAFF.

V usage is TRBV18 and J usage is TRBJ2-3; 10 bases fit TRBD1. The germline gives CDR1 KGHSH, CDR2 LQKENI. J lost 2 bases, V lost 5 bases, and 10 bases had no gene match. This CDR3 contains 17 residues. CDR3 residues: CASSSSGTGVITDTQYF. For the CDR3, the DNA is TGTGCCAGCTCATCATCCGGGACAGGGGTGATCACAGATACGCAGTATTTT.

The count of this clone is one. The chain is built from TRBV11-3 and TRBJ2-7; D unclear. The CDR3 is 13 residues long. CDR1 and CDR2 from the germline V gene are SGHNT and YENEEA. V lost 2 bases to trimming and J lost 5 bases, with 10 bases between them. The DNA for the CDR3 is TGTGCCAGCAGCTTAAGGGTGTCTGACGAGCAGTACTTC. It translates to CASSLRVSDEQYF.

V usage is TRBV5-1 and J usage is TRBJ1-1, with D possibly matching TRBD1 (5 bases). Germline V gene data show CDR1 as SGHRS and CDR2 as YFSETQ. Trimming shortened V by 4 bases and J by 1 base, and 14 bases separated the two germline ends. The CDR3 consists of 15 residues. Here the CDR3 reads CASSPKPTGNTEAFF. CDR3 coding DNA: TGCGCCAGCAGCCCGAAACCCACAGGGAACACTGAAGCTTTCTTT.

This clone was detected only once. The rearrangement joins TRBV28 to TRBJ2-3; 8 nucleotides match TRBD1. Unmatched junction bases numbered 19, after V lost 6 bases and J lost 11 bases. This CDR3 comprises 16 residues. Germline V gene lookup returns CDR1 MDHEN and CDR2 SYDVKM. The CDR3 here is CASRLNSYRRTGWQYF. For the CDR3, the DNA is TGTGCCAGCAGATTAAACTCCTACAGAAGGACAGGGTGGCAGTATTTT.

V and J are TRBV18 and TRBJ2-1; D perhaps matches TRBD2 (6 bases). Germline values: CDR1 KGHSH, CDR2 LQKENI. The CDR3 is 15 residues long. V shed 10 bases and J shed 10 bases, with 26 bases lying between them. The CDR3 nucleotides read TGTGCCACTCCACTGAATCCAGCGGGCCTGGGGGAGCAGTTCTTC. This sequence encodes CATPLNPAGLGEQFF.